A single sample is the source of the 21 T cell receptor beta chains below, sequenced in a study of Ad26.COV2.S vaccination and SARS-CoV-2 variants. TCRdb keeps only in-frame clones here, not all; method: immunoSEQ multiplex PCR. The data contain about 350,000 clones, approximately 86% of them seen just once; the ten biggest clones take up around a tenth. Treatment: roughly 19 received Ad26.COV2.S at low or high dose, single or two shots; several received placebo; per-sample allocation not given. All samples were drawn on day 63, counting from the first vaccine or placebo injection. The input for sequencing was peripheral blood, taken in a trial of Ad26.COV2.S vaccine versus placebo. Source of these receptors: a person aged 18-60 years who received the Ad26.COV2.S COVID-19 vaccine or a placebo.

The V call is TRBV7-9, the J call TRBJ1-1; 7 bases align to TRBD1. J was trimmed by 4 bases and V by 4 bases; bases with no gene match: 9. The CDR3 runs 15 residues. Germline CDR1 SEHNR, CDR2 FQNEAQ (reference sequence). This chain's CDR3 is CASSSIDRVGTEAFF. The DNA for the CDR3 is TGTGCCAGCAGCTCGATCGACAGGGTGGGCACTGAAGCTTTCTTT.

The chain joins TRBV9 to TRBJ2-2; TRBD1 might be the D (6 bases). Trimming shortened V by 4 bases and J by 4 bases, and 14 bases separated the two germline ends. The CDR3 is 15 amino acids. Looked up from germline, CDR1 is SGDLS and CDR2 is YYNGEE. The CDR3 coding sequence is TGTGCCAGCAGCCCTAGGACAGAACGCACCGGGGAGCTGTTTTTT. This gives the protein CASSPRTERTGELFF.

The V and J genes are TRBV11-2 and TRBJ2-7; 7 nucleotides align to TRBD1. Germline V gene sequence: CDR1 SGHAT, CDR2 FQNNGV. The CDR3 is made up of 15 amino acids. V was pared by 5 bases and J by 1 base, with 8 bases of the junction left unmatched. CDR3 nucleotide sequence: TGTGCCAGCAGCCGCGGCAGGGACAGATCCTACGAGCAGTACTTC. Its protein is CASSRGRDRSYEQYF. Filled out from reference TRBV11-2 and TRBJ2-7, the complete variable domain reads EAGVAQSPRYKIIEKRQSVAFWCNPISGHATLYWYQQILGQGPKLLIQFQNNGVVDDSQLPKDRFSAERLKGVDSTLKIQPAKLEDSAVYLCASSRGRDRSYEQYFGPGTRLTVT.

The DNA of the CDR3 is TGTGCCAGCAGTTCCTCAGCTTCGAACACCGGGGAGCTGTTTTTT. It is translated as CASSSSASNTGELFF. The chain employs TRBV6-6 and TRBJ2-2; no clear D gene. Per the germline V gene, CDR1 is MNHNY and CDR2 is SVGAGI (reference sequence). Trimming took off 4 bases at V and 0 bases at J, with 9 bases between the two ends. The CDR3 has 15 amino acids.

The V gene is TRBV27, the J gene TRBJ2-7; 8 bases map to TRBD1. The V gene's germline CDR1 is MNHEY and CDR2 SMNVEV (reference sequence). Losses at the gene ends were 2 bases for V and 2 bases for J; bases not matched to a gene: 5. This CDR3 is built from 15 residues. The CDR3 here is CASSLRTGSAYEQYF. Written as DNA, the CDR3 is TGTGCCAGCAGTTTAAGGACAGGGAGCGCCTACGAGCAGTACTTC.

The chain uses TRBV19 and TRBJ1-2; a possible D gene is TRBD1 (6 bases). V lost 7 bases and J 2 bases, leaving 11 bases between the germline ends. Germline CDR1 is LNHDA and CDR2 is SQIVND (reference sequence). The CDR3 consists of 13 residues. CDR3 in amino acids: CASTGQLNYGYTF. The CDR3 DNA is TGTGCCAGTACCGGACAGTTGAACTATGGCTACACCTTC.

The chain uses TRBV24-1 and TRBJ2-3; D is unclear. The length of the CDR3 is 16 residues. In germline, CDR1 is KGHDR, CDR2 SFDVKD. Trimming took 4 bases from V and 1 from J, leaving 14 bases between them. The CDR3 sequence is CATSDLKDAGTDTQYF. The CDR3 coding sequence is TGTGCCACCAGTGACCTGAAGGATGCCGGCACAGATACGCAGTATTTT.

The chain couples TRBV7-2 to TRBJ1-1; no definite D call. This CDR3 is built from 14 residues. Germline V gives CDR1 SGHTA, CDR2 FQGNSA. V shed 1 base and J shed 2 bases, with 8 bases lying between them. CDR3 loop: CASSLGGVNTEAFF. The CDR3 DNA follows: TGTGCCAGCAGCTTAGGAGGAGTCAACACTGAAGCTTTCTTT.

In DNA form, the CDR3 reads TGTGCCAGCAGCCTAGGGGTAGACAATGAGCAGTTCTTC. Its protein is CASSLGVDNEQFF. V gene TRBV7-9 combines with J gene TRBJ2-1; TRBD1 is a possible D gene (5 bases). Trimming took off 5 bases at V and 5 bases at J, with 10 bases between the two ends. The length of the CDR3 is 13 residues. Germline V lookup: CDR1 SEHNR, CDR2 FQNEAQ (reference sequence). Together with reference TRBV7-9 and TRBJ2-1, the CDR3 gives the full variable domain: DTGVSQNPRHKITKRGQNVTFRCDPISEHNRLYWYRQTLGQGPEFLTYFQNEAQLEKSRLLSDRFSAERPKGSFSTLEIQRTEQGDSAMYLCASSLGVDNEQFFGPGTRLTVL.

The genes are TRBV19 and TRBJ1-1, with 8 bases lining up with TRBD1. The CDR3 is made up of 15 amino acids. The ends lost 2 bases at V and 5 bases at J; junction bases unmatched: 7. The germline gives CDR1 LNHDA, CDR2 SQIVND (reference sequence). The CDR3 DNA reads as TGTGCCAGTAGTATACAGGGGGCGCAAGCGACTGAAGCTTTCTTT. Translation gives CASSIQGAQATEAFF.

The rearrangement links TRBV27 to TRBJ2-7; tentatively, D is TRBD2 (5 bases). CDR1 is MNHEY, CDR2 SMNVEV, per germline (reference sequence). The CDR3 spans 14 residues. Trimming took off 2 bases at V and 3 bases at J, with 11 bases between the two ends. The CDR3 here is CASSLGPRGYEQYF. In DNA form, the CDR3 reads TGTGCCAGCAGTTTAGGACCACGGGGCTACGAGCAGTACTTC.

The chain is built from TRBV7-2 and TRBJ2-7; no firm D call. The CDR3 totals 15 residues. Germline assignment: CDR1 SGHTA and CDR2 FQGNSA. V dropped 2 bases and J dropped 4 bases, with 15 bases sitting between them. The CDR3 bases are TGTGCCAGCAGCTTAATACGCGAGCTAGAGTACGAGCAGTACTTC. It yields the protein CASSLIRELEYEQYF.

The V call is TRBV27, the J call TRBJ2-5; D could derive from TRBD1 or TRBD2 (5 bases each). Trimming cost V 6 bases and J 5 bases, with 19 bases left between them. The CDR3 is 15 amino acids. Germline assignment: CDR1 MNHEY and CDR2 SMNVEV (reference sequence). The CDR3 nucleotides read TGTGCCAGCAGCGGGACCTTTGTGGGCGGGGAGACCCAGTACTTC. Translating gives CASSGTFVGGETQYF.

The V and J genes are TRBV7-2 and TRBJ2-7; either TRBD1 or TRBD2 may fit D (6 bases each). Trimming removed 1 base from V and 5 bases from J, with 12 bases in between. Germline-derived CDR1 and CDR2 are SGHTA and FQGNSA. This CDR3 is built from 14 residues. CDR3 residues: CASSLGGAYHEQYF. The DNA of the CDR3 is TGTGCCAGCAGCTTAGGGGGGGCTTACCACGAGCAGTACTTC.

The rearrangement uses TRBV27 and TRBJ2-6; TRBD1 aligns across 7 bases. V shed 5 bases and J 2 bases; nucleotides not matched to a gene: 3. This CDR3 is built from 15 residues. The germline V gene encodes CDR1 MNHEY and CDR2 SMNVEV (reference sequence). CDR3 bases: TGTGCCAGCAGTCAAACAGGGGCTGGGGCCAACGTCCTGACTTTC. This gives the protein CASSQTGAGANVLTF.

The chain's CDR3 is CASRTLTVPDTQYF. DNA of the CDR3: TGTGCCAGTAGGACCCTGACGGTCCCCGATACGCAGTATTTT. The genes are TRBV19 and TRBJ2-3; D gene uncertain. Deletions cut 6 bases from V and 6 bases from J, with 16 bases between. CDR1 LNHDA and CDR2 SQIVND come from the germline V gene (reference sequence). The CDR3 contains 14 residues.

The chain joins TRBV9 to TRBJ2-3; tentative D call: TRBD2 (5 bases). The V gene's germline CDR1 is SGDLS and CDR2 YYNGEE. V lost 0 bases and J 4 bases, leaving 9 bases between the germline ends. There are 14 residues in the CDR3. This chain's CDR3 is CASSVGLAADTQYF. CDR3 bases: TGTGCCAGCAGCGTAGGGCTAGCTGCAGATACGCAGTATTTT.

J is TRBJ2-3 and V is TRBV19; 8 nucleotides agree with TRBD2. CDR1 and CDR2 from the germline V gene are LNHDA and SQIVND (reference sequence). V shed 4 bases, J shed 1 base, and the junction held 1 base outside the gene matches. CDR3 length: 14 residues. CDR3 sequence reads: CASSTTSGTDTQYF. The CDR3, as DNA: TGTGCCAGTAGTACGACTAGCGGCACAGATACGCAGTATTTT.

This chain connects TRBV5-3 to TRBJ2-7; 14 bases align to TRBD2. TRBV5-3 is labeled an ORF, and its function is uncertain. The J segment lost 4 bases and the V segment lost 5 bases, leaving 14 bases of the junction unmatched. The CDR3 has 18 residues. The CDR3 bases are TGTGCCAGAAGTCGCGACTCGGGACTAGCGGGGGAACTATACGAGCAGTACTTC. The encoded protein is CARSRDSGLAGELYEQYF.

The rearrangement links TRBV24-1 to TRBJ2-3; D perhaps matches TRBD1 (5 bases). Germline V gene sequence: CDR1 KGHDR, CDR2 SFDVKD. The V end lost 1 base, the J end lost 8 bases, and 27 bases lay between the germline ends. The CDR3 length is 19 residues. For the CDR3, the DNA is TGTGCCACCAGTGATTTTGTTATGGGGCAAGGGATAGACAAGGTTACGCAGTATTTT. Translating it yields CATSDFVMGQGIDKVTQYF.

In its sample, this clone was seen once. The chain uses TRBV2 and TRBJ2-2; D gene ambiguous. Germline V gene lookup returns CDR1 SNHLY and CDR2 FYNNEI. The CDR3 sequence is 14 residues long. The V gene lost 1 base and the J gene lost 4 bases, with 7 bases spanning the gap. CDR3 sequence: CASSEERSTGELFF. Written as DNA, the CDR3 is TGTGCCAGCAGTGAAGAAAGGAGCACCGGGGAGCTGTTTTTT.